One and the same sample provided the 13 T cell receptor beta chains below, sequenced in a study of T cell responses to AZD1222 COVID-19 vaccine. Sequencing used immunoSEQ multiplex PCR; TCRdb keeps in-frame clones, though not all of them. Of approximately 160,000 clones in the sample, around nine tenths were seen once. The material was peripheral blood, obtained on day 0 of AZD1222 vaccination. These TCRs come from an adult in good health.

CDR3 bases: TGTGCCAGCTCGCAAGGTCCCGGGGAGCTGTTTTTT. As protein: CASSQGPGELFF. The chain is built from TRBV12-3 or TRBV12-4 and TRBJ2-2, with D hard to call. CDR3 length: 12 amino acids. V shed 8 bases and J shed 6 bases, with 10 bases lying between them.

Only one count was recorded for this clone. The chain uses TRBV4-2 and TRBJ1-2; D is perhaps TRBD1 (6 bases). The CDR3 is made up of 17 amino acids. CDR1 and CDR2 from the germline V gene are LGHNA and YNFKEQ. The V end was cut by 7 bases, the J end by 6 bases, with 27 bases between. CDR3 amino acids: CASTPGAGDWVYDGYTF. The CDR3 DNA sequence: TGTGCCAGCACACCAGGGGCAGGGGATTGGGTTTATGATGGCTACACCTTC.

The rearrangement joins TRBV30 to TRBJ1-5, with unresolved D. Germline V CDR1 and CDR2: GTSNPN, SVGIG (reference sequence). The length of the CDR3 is 12 residues. The V end was cut by 1 base, the J end by 6 bases, with 7 bases between. CDR3 nucleotide sequence: TGTGCCTGGAGTGGTAGTAGTCAGCCCCAGCATTTT. Translated: CAWSGSSQPQHF. Looking up the rest from reference TRBV30 and TRBJ1-5 gives the full variable domain: SQTIHQWPATLVQPVGSPLSLECTVEGTSNPNLYWYRQAAGRGLQLLFYSVGIGQISSEVPQNLSASRPQDRQFILSSKKLLLSDSGFYLCAWSGSSQPQHFGDGTRLSIL.

CDR3 coding DNA: TGTGCCAGCAGTTTCCTACTGATGAACACTGAAGCTTTCTTT. It translates to CASSFLLMNTEAFF. J is TRBJ1-1 and V is TRBV28; D is uncertain. V lost 3 bases and J 0 bases, leaving 8 bases between the germline ends. Per germline, CDR1 MDHEN and CDR2 SYDVKM. This CDR3 is built from 14 residues.

This chain joins TRBV27 and TRBJ1-1; 8 positions match TRBD1. The trim removed 4 bases at V and 4 bases at J, leaving 5 bases unmatched. The CDR3 spans 14 residues. Germline V gives CDR1 MNHEY, CDR2 SMNVEV (reference sequence). In nucleotides, the CDR3 is TGTGCCAGCAGTTCACAGGGGGGCTCCACTGAAGCTTTCTTT. Amino acids: CASSSQGGSTEAFF.

The chain uses TRBV2 and TRBJ2-1, with TRBD2 matching 9 bases. V lost 1 base and J lost 4; bases outside the gene matches: 2. CDR1 is SNHLY, CDR2 FYNNEI, per germline. The CDR3 is made up of 15 amino acids. The CDR3 region has the DNA TGTGCCAGCAGTGAAGGGACTAGCGCTTACAATGAGCAGTTCTTC. Encoded protein: CASSEGTSAYNEQFF.

The rearrangement joins TRBV11-2 to TRBJ2-3; D may be TRBD1 (6 bases). This CDR3 is built from 19 residues. CDR1 and CDR2 (germline): SGHAT, FQNNGV. V shed 4 bases and J shed 6 bases, with 29 bases lying between them. The CDR3 loop is CASSYPVGPRTAKADTQYF. In DNA form, the CDR3 reads TGTGCCAGCAGCTATCCCGTTGGACCAAGGACAGCCAAGGCTGATACGCAGTATTTT.

This chain uses TRBV28 with TRBJ2-3; 8 nucleotides agree with TRBD2. The CDR3 contains 14 residues. V shed 5 bases and J 6 bases; nucleotides not matched to a gene: 7. Per germline, CDR1 MDHEN and CDR2 SYDVKM. The CDR3 region is CASSNSLAADTQYF. As DNA, the CDR3 is TGTGCCAGCAGTAACTCACTAGCGGCCGATACGCAGTATTTT.

The V and J genes are TRBV5-4 and TRBJ2-7; D gene ambiguous. Germline V gene data show CDR1 as SGHNT and CDR2 as YYREEE (reference sequence). V lost 0 bases to trimming and J lost 6 bases, with 7 bases between them. This CDR3 region has 12 residues. The CDR3 nucleotides read TGTGCCAGCAGCTTGGAGTATGGCGAGCAGTACTTC. Encoded protein: CASSLEYGEQYF.

This sequence joins TRBV3-1 (or the pseudogene TRBV3-2) and TRBJ2-3, with 16 bases aligning to TRBD2. The germline gives CDR1 LGHDT, CDR2 YNNKEL (reference sequence). Trimming removed 0 bases from V and 4 bases from J; junction bases left unmatched: 10. This CDR3 is 20 amino acids long. CDR3 residues: CASSQEGGTSGRAGPDTQYF. DNA of the CDR3: TGTGCCAGCAGCCAAGAAGGGGGGACTAGCGGGAGGGCCGGCCCAGATACGCAGTATTTT.

This sequence joins TRBV7-2 and TRBJ2-3; a possible D gene is TRBD1 (6 bases). The CDR3 is 14 amino acids. In germline, CDR1 is SGHTA, CDR2 FQGNSA. V lost 3 bases to trimming and J lost 2 bases, with 9 bases between them. This chain's CDR3 is CASSFGQYTDTQYF. CDR3 sequence (DNA): TGTGCCAGCAGCTTTGGACAGTACACAGATACGCAGTATTTT.

This chain uses TRBV7-2 with TRBJ2-5; D perhaps matches TRBD2 (5 bases). CDR3 length: 14 residues. CDR1 and CDR2 from the germline V gene are SGHTA and FQGNSA. Deletions cut 1 base from V and 7 bases from J, with 13 bases between. The CDR3 nucleotides read TGTGCCAGCAGCTTAGGGGTGGCGGGTTCGACCCAGTACTTC. It is translated as CASSLGVAGSTQYF.

This clone was observed once. The rearrangement links TRBV19 to TRBJ2-3; the match to TRBD2 covers 8 bases. The germline V gene has CDR1 LNHDA and CDR2 SQIVND (reference sequence). The CDR3 sequence is 14 residues long. V lost 10 bases, J lost 4 bases, and 10 bases stayed unmatched. In DNA form, the CDR3 reads TGTGCCACCGGGAGGGGATGGAACGCAGATACGCAGTATTTT. Amino acids: CATGRGWNADTQYF.